Here is one TCR beta chain with its context. Its cognate antigen is unknown. The PCR used 60 Vbeta and 13 Jbeta primers. Method: immunoSEQ multiplex PCR; TCRdb's copy keeps in-frame clones and lacks some. The profile covers approximately 120,000 clones, with about four fifths appearing a single time and more than 7.5% taken by the ten largest. The data stem from a study of cytomegalovirus exposure and HLA in healthy donors. Regarding the study as a whole: According to reports, the classifier identified cytomegalovirus status with high specificity and sensitivity.

The CDR3 length is 11 residues. The V gene's germline CDR1 is SEHNR and CDR2 FQNEAQ (reference sequence). V was pared by 5 bases and J by 10 bases, with 9 bases between. The V call is TRBV7-9, the J call TRBJ2-1; no clear D gene. The specimen sequenced was PBMCs. The sequence derives from a woman in her forties or fifties in good health and CMV-seropositive. CDR3: CASSEYREQFF. For the CDR3, the DNA is TGTGCCAGCAGCGAATACAGAGAGCAGTTCTTC.